This passage covers 22 T cell receptor beta chains from one sample sequenced in a study of blood T cell repertoires in COVID-19. The data were produced by immunoSEQ multiplex PCR, yet TCRdb's version contains in-frame clones alone and is incomplete. Of some 140,000 clones detected, approximately 83% appear once; the ten largest clones hold 3% to 3.5%. Material: peripheral blood. These receptors all come from an elderly woman with acute or convalescent COVID-19.

The J gene is TRBJ1-2, the V gene TRBV5-4, with D possibly TRBD1 on 6 matching bases. Trimming stripped 0 bases from V and 2 bases from J, with 11 bases between. The CDR3 totals 15 residues. CDR1 is SGHNT and CDR2 is YYREEE in the germline V gene (reference sequence). CDR3 protein: CASSLGGGFNYGYTF. The CDR3 DNA sequence: TGTGCCAGCAGCTTGGGGGGGGGCTTCAACTATGGCTACACCTTC.

The chain joins TRBV7-2 to TRBJ2-2; D remains ambiguous. Trimming left V 4 bases short and J 3 bases short, with 6 bases between. The CDR3 loop spans 13 amino acids. CDR1 and CDR2 (germline): SGHTA, FQGNSA. CDR3 DNA sequence: TGTGCCAGCAGCTCAACGGACACCGGGGAGCTGTTTTTT. It encodes CASSSTDTGELFF.

This chain joins TRBV12-3 or TRBV12-4 and TRBJ1-4; the match to TRBD1 covers 7 bases. CDR3 length: 13 amino acids. Trimming at V came to 6 bases and at J to 7 bases, leaving 5 bases not matched to a gene. CDR3 sequence reads: CASRRDSPEKLFF. The CDR3 nucleotides read TGTGCCAGCAGGCGGGACAGTCCTGAAAAACTGTTTTTT.

The chain carries TRBV7-2 and TRBJ2-2, with 9 bases identical to TRBD2. V shed 5 bases, J shed 4 bases, and the junction held 5 bases outside the gene matches. The length of the CDR3 is 15 residues. The germline CDR1 and CDR2 sequences are SGHTA and FQGNSA. Here the CDR3 DNA reads TGTGCCAGCAGCCGCGGGGGGGGGCTCACCGGGGAGCTGTTTTTT. Translation: CASSRGGGLTGELFF.

In its sample, this clone was seen a few times. The CDR3 DNA reads TGTGCCAGCAGCCTGGCGGGACAGGGCTACACTGGCTACACCTTC. It translates to CASSLAGQGYTGYTF. This chain joins TRBV5-4 and TRBJ1-2; TRBD1 matches at 9 bases. This CDR3 spans 15 amino acids. The germline V gene encodes CDR1 SGHNT and CDR2 YYREEE (reference sequence). The junction had 11 bases not matched to a gene; V was cut back by 4 bases and J by 7 bases.

The chain combines TRBV15 with TRBJ2-2; no definite D call. This CDR3 region has 13 residues. Trimming took off 9 bases at V and 4 bases at J, with 12 bases between the two ends. CDR1 and CDR2 from the germline V gene are LNHNV and YYDKDF (reference sequence). The CDR3 region is CATAWVATGELFF. The CDR3 DNA reads TGTGCCACAGCATGGGTAGCCACCGGGGAGCTGTTTTTT.

The chain joins TRBV7-9 to TRBJ2-3; 12 bases are a match to TRBD2. CDR3 size: 18 residues. CDR1 and CDR2 from the germline V gene are SEHNR and FQNEAQ (reference sequence). V dropped 3 bases and J dropped 4; count of bases not matched to a gene: 11. CDR3: CASSLPTSGGSAADTQYF. Here the CDR3 DNA reads TGTGCCAGCAGCTTGCCCACTAGCGGGGGGTCCGCCGCAGATACGCAGTATTTT.

The chain combines TRBV5-1 with TRBJ2-7, with D possibly matching TRBD1 (5 bases). Germline V gene lookup returns CDR1 SGHRS and CDR2 YFSETQ. V was shortened by 0 bases and J by 2 bases, with 9 bases between the two germline ends. This CDR3 has 14 amino acids. CDR3: CASSLDPGPYEQYF. The CDR3 DNA follows: TGCGCCAGCAGCTTGGATCCAGGGCCCTACGAGCAGTACTTC.

The chain links TRBV30 to TRBJ1-5, with 7 bases identical to TRBD1. Germline CDR1 is GTSNPN and CDR2 is SVGIG (reference sequence). The CDR3 runs 15 residues. The J segment lost 7 bases and the V segment lost 5 bases, leaving 14 bases of the junction unmatched. The CDR3, as DNA: TGTGCCTGGCCCCAGGACAGGAACGGGAACCAGCCCCAGCATTTT. This codes for CAWPQDRNGNQPQHF.

Only a few counts were recorded for this clone. J is TRBJ1-1 and V is TRBV18, with 8 nucleotides matching TRBD1. Unmatched junction bases numbered 9, after V lost 3 bases and J lost 6 bases. This CDR3 has 15 residues. The germline gives CDR1 KGHSH, CDR2 LQKENI. CDR3 sequence: CASSPLLTGEPEAFF. CDR3 DNA: TGTGCCAGCTCACCGCTACTGACAGGGGAACCTGAAGCTTTCTTT. Looking up the rest from reference TRBV18 and TRBJ1-1 gives the full variable domain: NAGVMQNPRHLVRRRGQEARLRCSPMKGHSHVYWYRQLPEEGLKFMVYLQKENIIDESGMPKERFSAEFPKEGPSILRIQQVVRGDSAAYFCASSPLLTGEPEAFFGQGTRLTVV.

The V call is TRBV19, the J call TRBJ1-1; perhaps TRBD1 as D (5 bases). The ends were cut back, 0 bases at V and 6 bases at J, with 14 bases in the middle. Germline CDR1 is LNHDA and CDR2 is SQIVND (reference sequence). The CDR3 has 15 amino acids. The CDR3 DNA sequence: TGTGCCAGTAGTATAGACCTTGTAGGGGCGCCTGAAGCTTTCTTT. It encodes CASSIDLVGAPEAFF.

The rearrangement links TRBV7-2 to TRBJ1-1; D may be TRBD1 (6 bases). Per the germline V gene, CDR1 is SGHTA and CDR2 is FQGNSA. The CDR3 sequence is 15 residues long. V was trimmed by 4 bases and J by 5 bases, leaving 17 bases between them. The CDR3 here is CASSYDWGPGTEAFF. Here the CDR3 DNA reads TGTGCCAGCAGCTACGATTGGGGGCCGGGAACTGAAGCTTTCTTT.

The V and J genes are TRBV7-3 and TRBJ2-2; D gene unclear. The V gene's germline CDR1 is SGHTA and CDR2 FQGTGA. CDR3 size: 14 residues. Trimming took 3 bases from V and 0 from J, leaving 5 bases between them. The CDR3 sequence is CASSFSANTGELFF. As DNA, the CDR3 is TGTGCCAGCAGCTTCTCCGCGAACACCGGGGAGCTGTTTTTT.

This chain links TRBV5-1 with TRBJ2-1; TRBD1 agrees at 7 bases. CDR1 and CDR2 from the germline V gene are SGHRS and YFSETQ. The J segment lost 2 bases and the V segment lost 1 base, leaving 3 bases of the junction unmatched. The CDR3 runs 15 residues. The CDR3 nucleotides read TGCGCCAGCAGCTTGAGCCAGGGGGCCTACAATGAGCAGTTCTTC. This sequence encodes CASSLSQGAYNEQFF.

CDR3 sequence (DNA): TGTGCCAGCAGTTGGGACAGCACTAGCACAGATACGCAGTATTTT. Its translation: CASSWDSTSTDTQYF. The chain uses TRBV2 and TRBJ2-3; the match to TRBD1 covers 7 bases. There are 15 residues in the CDR3. The ends lost 5 bases at V and 0 bases at J; junction bases unmatched: 5. Germline V gene lookup returns CDR1 SNHLY and CDR2 FYNNEI.

This chain links TRBV5-4 with TRBJ1-2; tentatively, D is TRBD1 (6 bases). Between the trimmed V and J ends, which lost 4 bases and 7 bases, there was a span of 20 bases. Germline assignment: CDR1 SGHNT and CDR2 YYREEE (reference sequence). The length of the CDR3 is 15 residues. Here the CDR3 reads CASSLGAQGSSGYTF. The CDR3 bases are TGTGCCAGCAGCCTCGGAGCACAGGGATCCTCTGGCTACACCTTC.

V gene TRBV18 combines with J gene TRBJ2-2; TRBD1 agrees at 10 bases. V dropped 3 bases and J dropped 7; count of bases not matched to a gene: 8. Germline assignment: CDR1 KGHSH and CDR2 LQKENI. There are 16 residues in the CDR3. In nucleotides, the CDR3 is TGTGCCAGCTCACCTGTCCCGGACAGGGGGATCGGGGAGCTGTTTTTT. It yields the protein CASSPVPDRGIGELFF.

V and J are TRBV18 and TRBJ2-3; 7 bases fit TRBD2. Trimming removed 3 bases from V and 5 bases from J; junction bases left unmatched: 11. The CDR3 has 16 amino acids. Germline CDR1 and CDR2: KGHSH and LQKENI. This CDR3 reads CASSPRVPGEGDTQYF. Written as DNA, the CDR3 is TGTGCCAGCTCACCTCGCGTTCCGGGGGAGGGAGATACGCAGTATTTT.

V usage is TRBV2 and J usage is TRBJ2-7; 10 bases agree with TRBD1. The trim removed 2 bases at V and 6 bases at J, leaving 4 bases unmatched. There are 14 residues in the CDR3. Per germline, CDR1 SNHLY and CDR2 FYNNEI. This chain's CDR3 is CASSERTGGLEQYF. The CDR3 bases are TGTGCCAGCAGTGAAAGGACAGGGGGGCTCGAGCAGTACTTC.

The gene calls are TRBV3-1 (or the pseudogene TRBV3-2) and TRBJ1-5; D gene unclear. Trimming removed 1 base from V and 0 bases from J, with 10 bases in between. This CDR3 region has 16 residues. From germline, CDR1 is LGHDT and CDR2 YNNKEL (reference sequence). The CDR3 region has the DNA TGTGCCAGCAGCCAAGGGTTAGTGAGTAGCAATCAGCCCCAGCATTTT. Translating gives CASSQGLVSSNQPQHF.

CDR3: CASSEGAGQGEETQYF. CDR3 coding DNA: TGCGCCAGCAGTGAGGGCGCCGGACAGGGAGAAGAGACCCAGTACTTC. The chain is built from TRBV10-1 and TRBJ2-5; 8 nucleotides match TRBD1. Germline V gene sequence: CDR1 WNHNN, CDR2 SYGVQD (reference sequence). The ends lost 2 bases at V and 3 bases at J; junction bases unmatched: 8. The CDR3 is 16 residues long.

The V call is TRBV18, the J call TRBJ1-3; D is undetermined. V lost 3 bases, J lost 0 bases, and 9 bases lay in between. Germline CDR1 and CDR2: KGHSH and LQKENI. The CDR3 length is 15 residues. The DNA for the CDR3 is TGTGCCAGCTCACCCCGACAAATCTCTGGAAACACCATATATTTT. Translation: CASSPRQISGNTIYF.